These T cell receptor beta chains were read from a single sample in a study of CD4 T cells in relation to SARS-CoV-2 and coronaviruses. The repertoire was sequenced with immunoSEQ multiplex PCR; TCRdb's copy has only in-frame clones and lacks some. The table includes some 43,000 clones, about 80% detected once. These receptors are not linked to any known antigen. The sample taken for sequencing was naive CD4+ T cells from PBMCs, cultured in vitro. The receptor set was obtained from an adult with COVID-19. Each CDR3 is given with its conserved first and last residue. Each record gives: V gene, D gene, J gene, clone size, CDR3 DNA, CDR3 protein. The D gene is left open where the match is weak. Not every row has a clone size; where given, it reads once, few, many or a size class.

TRBV20-1	NA	TRBJ1-3	NA	TGCAGTGCTAGTCGCGGACATTTCTCTGGAAACACCATATATTTT	CSASRGHFSGNTIYF
TRBV6-5	TRBD1	TRBJ2-7	NA	TGTGCCAGCAGTTCGCGACAGGGGGCATACGAGCAGTACTTC	CASSSRQGAYEQYF
TRBV13	NA	TRBJ1-1	NA	TGTGCCAGCAGCTTCTTCAGGGACAACACTGAAGCTTTCTTT	CASSFFRDNTEAFF
TRBV5-5	TRBD1	TRBJ2-7	NA	TGTGCCAGCAGCTTGGTGGGACAGGAACTCTACGAGCAGTACTTC	CASSLVGQELYEQYF
TRBV10-3	NA	TRBJ1-1	NA	TGTGCCATCAGTGACGCAGGGAGTAACACTGAAGCTTTCTTT	CAISDAGSNTEAFF
TRBV30	NA	TRBJ2-5	NA	TGTGCCTGGAGTGGGGGGGAGACCCAGTACTTC	CAWSGGETQYF
TRBV11-2	TRBD2	TRBJ2-7	NA	TGTGCCAGCAGCGCCACGACTAGCGGGAGGTTATACGAGCAGTACTTC	CASSATTSGRLYEQYF
TRBV6-1	TRBD2	TRBJ2-7	NA	TGTGCCAGCAGTGAATTTAGCGGGAGCCGGTACGAGCAGTACTTC	CASSEFSGSRYEQYF
TRBV30	TRBD1	TRBJ1-2	NA	TGTGCCTGGACCCACGACAGGGGACAAAAGGGCTACACCTTC	CAWTHDRGQKGYTF
TRBV20-1	NA	TRBJ1-1	few	TGCAGTGCTAGCCGGGCCACTGAAGCTTTCTTT	CSASRATEAFF
TRBV10-3	TRBD2	TRBJ2-5	NA	TGTGCCATCAGTGACGAGCGGGAGGGGACCCAGTACTTC	CAISDEREGTQYF
TRBV5-6	TRBD2	TRBJ2-3	NA	TGTGCCAGCAGCTTGGGACTAGCGTCAGATACGCAGTATTTT	CASSLGLASDTQYF
TRBV13	NA	TRBJ1-1	NA	TGTGCCAGCAGCTCGCGCCGGGGGGGGGCTTTTGAAGCTTTCTTT	CASSSRRGGAFEAFF
TRBV19	TRBD2	TRBJ2-5	NA	TGTGCCAGTAGTACAGAGGTAGCGGGGACCCAAGAGACCCAGTACTTC	CASSTEVAGTQETQYF
TRBV24-1	NA	TRBJ2-5	NA	TGTGCCACCAGAGGGTACCAAGAGACCCAGTACTTC	CATRGYQETQYF
TRBV6-5	NA	TRBJ1-1	NA	TGTGCCAGCAGTTACTCTCGGGACACTGAAGCTTTCTTT	CASSYSRDTEAFF
TRBV11-3	TRBD1	TRBJ2-1	once	TGTGCCAGCAGCATAGGCGGGACAGGGGGTTACAATGAGCAGTTCTTC	CASSIGGTGGYNEQFF
TRBV9	NA	TRBJ2-7	once	TGTGCCAGCAGCGTAGGGTTGAGGGGCGAGTACGAGCAGTACTTC	CASSVGLRGEYEQYF
TRBV7-2	TRBD2	TRBJ2-1	NA	TGTGCCAGCAGCCAATTTAGCGGGGGAGACAATGAGCAGTTCTTC	CASSQFSGGDNEQFF
TRBV10-2	TRBD1	TRBJ2-7	NA	TGCGCCAGCAGTGGGACAGGGCCCTCCTACGAGCAGTACTTC	CASSGTGPSYEQYF
TRBV6-5	NA	TRBJ2-7	NA	TGTGCCAGCAGTCCTTCATCAGACTCCTACGAGCAGTACTTC	CASSPSSDSYEQYF
TRBV12-5	TRBD2	TRBJ2-1	NA	TGTGCTAGTGGTTTGTCGTCTAGCGGGAGGGCCTATGGTGAGCAGTTCTTC	CASGLSSSGRAYGEQFF
TRBV15	NA	TRBJ2-1	NA	TGTGCCACCAGCAGGACAGCGATCAATGAGCAGTTCTTC	CATSRTAINEQFF
TRBV21-1	NA	TRBJ2-7	NA	NA	CASSSKVIFSWGAGAYEQYF
TRBV28	NA	TRBJ1-5	NA	TGTGCCAGCAGCCGAGGCTTGGGCCTCCCTTTTAGCAATCAGCCCCAGCATTTT	CASSRGLGLPFSNQPQHF
TRBV28	NA	TRBJ2-7	NA	TGTGCCAGCAGTTTTCGCCTTGAGTTTGGGGGATACGAGCAGTACTTC	CASSFRLEFGGYEQYF
TRBV2	NA	TRBJ2-7	NA	TGTGCCAGCAGTCTCGAAATTGGAGAGCAGTACTTC	CASSLEIGEQYF
TRBV24-1	TRBD1	TRBJ2-7	NA	TGTGCCACCAGTGATTCCTCAAGGGACAGCTACGAGCAGTACTTC	CATSDSSRDSYEQYF
TRBV19	NA	TRBJ2-7	NA	TGTGCCAGTAGTATGGGGGGTCACGAGCAGTACTTC	CASSMGGHEQYF
TRBV5-1	NA	TRBJ1-2	NA	TGCGCCAGCAGGGAAGACGAGGCTAACTATGGCTACACCTTC	CASREDEANYGYTF
TRBV2	TRBD1	TRBJ2-5	NA	TGTGCCAGCAGCCAAGACAGGGGGTCCCAAGAGACCCAGTACTTC	CASSQDRGSQETQYF
TRBV30	NA	TRBJ1-2	NA	TGTGCCTGGAATCCAGGGCTTAACTATGGCTACACCTTC	CAWNPGLNYGYTF
TRBV12-3/TRBV12-4	NA	TRBJ2-7	NA	TGTGCCAGCAGTTTTGACAGTACCTACGAGCAGTACTTC	CASSFDSTYEQYF
TRBV30	TRBD1	TRBJ2-5	NA	TGTGCCTGGAGTGCCGGACAGGGTCTGCAAGAGACCCAGTACTTC	CAWSAGQGLQETQYF
TRBV7-9	NA	TRBJ1-6	few	TGTGCCAGCACCAAGCCGGGGGGCGATTTCTATAATTCACCCCTCCACTTT	CASTKPGGDFYNSPLHF
TRBV3-1/TRBV3-2	NA	TRBJ2-1	NA	TGTGCCAGCAGCCAACTTCTAAATGAGCAGTTCTTC	CASSQLLNEQFF
TRBV18	TRBD1	TRBJ2-7	NA	TGTGCCAGCTCACCACCACAGGGGGAATCCTACGAGCAGTACTTC	CASSPPQGESYEQYF
TRBV4-3	NA	TRBJ1-2	NA	TGCGCCAGCAGCCAAGACCGTGGGGGGTCTTATGGCTACACCTTC	CASSQDRGGSYGYTF
TRBV28	NA	TRBJ1-6	NA	TGTGCCAGCAGTTTAACTCCGAGACTCTCCTATAATTCACCCCTCCACTTT	CASSLTPRLSYNSPLHF